This TCR beta chain was retrieved from a study of CD8 T cells in ankylosing spondylitis. Overall study findings and caveats: Apparently characteristic of ankylosing spondylitis blood was a TCR beta motif (fewer than ten highly homologous variants).

TCRdb reanalysed the 5' RACE reads using MiXCR and keeps one entry per CDR3 protein. The sample consists of around 490,000 distinct CDR3 sequences, roughly 5.2% of them appearing once. Comments on this clonotype: Its antigen is as yet unknown.

CDR1 is MNHNS and CDR2 is SASEGT in the germline V gene. V dropped 8 bases and J dropped 2 bases, with 19 bases sitting between them. The CDR3 covers 15 residues. The chain combines TRBV6-1 with TRBJ2-7, with a weak D call TRBD2 (5 bases). This TCR came from a male donor with ankylosing spondylitis. Sequencing was done on a sample of blood, either unsorted or a sorted T cell fraction (not recorded which). The CDR3: CASGLAFGVTYEQYF. The CDR3 DNA reads TGTGCCAGCGGGTTAGCGTTTGGCGTAACCTACGAGCAGTACTTC.